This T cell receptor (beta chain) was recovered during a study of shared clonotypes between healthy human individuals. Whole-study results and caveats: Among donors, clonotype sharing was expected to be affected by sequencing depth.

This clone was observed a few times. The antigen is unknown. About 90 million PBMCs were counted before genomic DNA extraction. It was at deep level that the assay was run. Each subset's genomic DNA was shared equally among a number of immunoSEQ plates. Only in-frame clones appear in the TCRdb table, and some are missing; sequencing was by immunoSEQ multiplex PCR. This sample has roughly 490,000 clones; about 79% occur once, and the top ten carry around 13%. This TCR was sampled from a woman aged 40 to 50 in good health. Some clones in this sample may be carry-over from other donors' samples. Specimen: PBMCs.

The CDR3 protein is CASSDRVGDTQYF. Written as DNA, the CDR3 is TGTGCCAGTAGTGACAGGGTTGGAGATACGCAGTATTTT. The chain is built from TRBV19 and TRBJ2-3; TRBD1 matches 7 bases. After removal of 5 bases from V and 5 bases from J, the junction contained 4 bases not matched to a gene. The CDR3 spans 13 residues. In germline, CDR1 is LNHDA, CDR2 SQIVND (reference sequence).